Included here is one TCR beta chain sequence, with context. Profiled with immunoSEQ multiplex PCR; TCRdb holds only in-frame clones, not every one. The sample lists under 300,000 clones, 90% seen once, with approximately 2.1% in the top ten. The data were taken from a study of blood T cell repertoires in COVID-19. The J segment lost 0 bases and the V segment lost 5 bases, leaving 5 bases of the junction unmatched. CDR3 length: 16 amino acids. Germline CDR1 is SEHNR and CDR2 is FQNEAQ (reference sequence). The receptor was derived from a woman in her sixties or seventies with COVID-19, enrolled during active disease. Material: peripheral blood. The rearrangement joins TRBV7-9 to TRBJ1-4; TRBD1 agrees at 8 bases. The CDR3 sequence is CASSPRQGSTNEKLFF. DNA for the CDR3: TGTGCCAGCAGCCCCAGACAGGGGTCAACTAATGAAAAACTGTTTTTT.